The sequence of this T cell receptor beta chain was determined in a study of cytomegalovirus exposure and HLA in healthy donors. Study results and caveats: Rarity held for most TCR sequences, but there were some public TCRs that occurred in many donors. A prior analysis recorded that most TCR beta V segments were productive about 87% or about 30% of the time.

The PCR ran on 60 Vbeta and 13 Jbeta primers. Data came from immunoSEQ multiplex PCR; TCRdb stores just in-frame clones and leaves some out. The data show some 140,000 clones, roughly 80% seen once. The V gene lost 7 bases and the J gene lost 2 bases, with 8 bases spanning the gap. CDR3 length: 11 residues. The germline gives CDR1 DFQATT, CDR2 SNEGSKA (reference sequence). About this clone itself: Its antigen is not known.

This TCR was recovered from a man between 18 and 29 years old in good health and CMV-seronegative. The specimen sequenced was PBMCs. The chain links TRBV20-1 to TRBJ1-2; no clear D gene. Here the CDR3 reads CSVRENYGYTF. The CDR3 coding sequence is TGCAGTGTGAGGGAGAACTATGGCTACACCTTC.